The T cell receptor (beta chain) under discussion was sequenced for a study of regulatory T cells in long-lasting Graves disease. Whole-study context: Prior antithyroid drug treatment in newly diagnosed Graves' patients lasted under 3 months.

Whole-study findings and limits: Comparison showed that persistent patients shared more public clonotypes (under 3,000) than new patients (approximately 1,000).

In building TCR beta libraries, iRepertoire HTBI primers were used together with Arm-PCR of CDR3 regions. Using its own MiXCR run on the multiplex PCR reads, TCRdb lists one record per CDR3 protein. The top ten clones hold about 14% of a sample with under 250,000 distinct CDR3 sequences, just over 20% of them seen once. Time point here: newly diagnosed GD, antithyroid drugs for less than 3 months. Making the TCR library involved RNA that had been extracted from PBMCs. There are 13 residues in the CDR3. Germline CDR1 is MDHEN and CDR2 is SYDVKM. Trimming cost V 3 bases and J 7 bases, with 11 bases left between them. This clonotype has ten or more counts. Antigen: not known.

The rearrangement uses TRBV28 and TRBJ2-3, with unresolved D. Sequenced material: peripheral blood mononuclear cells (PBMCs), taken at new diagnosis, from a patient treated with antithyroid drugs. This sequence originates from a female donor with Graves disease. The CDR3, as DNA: TGTGCCAGCAGTTTGTCGGCCGCCCATACGCAGTATTTT. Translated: CASSLSAAHTQYF.